This T cell receptor (beta chain) was sequenced during a study of blood T cell repertoires in COVID-19. Using immunoSEQ multiplex PCR, the repertoire was profiled, and TCRdb retains in-frame clones only, with some absent. The top ten hold around 20% of the sample, which has 200,000 to 250,000 clones, 84% seen once. This clonotype was sampled from a man aged 25 to 45 with active or convalescent COVID-19. The source material was peripheral blood.

As DNA, the CDR3 is TGTGCCAGCAGCACCGGACAGGGAAGGGGAGCTGAAGCTTTCTTT. Its translation is CASSTGQGRGAEAFF. V is TRBV11-2 and J is TRBJ1-1; 8 positions agree with TRBD1. The V segment lost 5 bases and the J segment 6 bases; nucleotides outside the gene matches: 11. Germline assignment: CDR1 SGHAT and CDR2 FQNNGV. The CDR3 is made up of 15 amino acids.